The 16 T cell receptor beta chains presented below share a single source sample, sequenced in a study of shared T cell receptors in the human thymus. The table came from immunoSEQ multiplex PCR; TCRdb's copy has only in-frame clones and leaves some out. The sample shows roughly 710,000 clones, 70% to 90% of them seen only once. These data were also filed under a second study, of human thymus T cells.

Sequenced: thymocytes. All receptors come from a girl under three years old with a congenital heart defect.

The count of this clone is one. V and J are TRBV28 and TRBJ1-5; 7 bases map to TRBD1. Germline CDR1 is MDHEN and CDR2 is SYDVKM. Trimming at V came to 5 bases and at J to 4 bases, leaving 17 bases not matched to a gene. This CDR3 has 18 residues. This CDR3 reads CASSRPQPGTARNQPQHF. The CDR3 DNA is TGTGCCAGCAGTCGTCCCCAACCCGGGACAGCAAGGAATCAGCCCCAGCATTTT.

The rearrangement links TRBV4-3 to TRBJ1-2; weak D call: TRBD1 (5 bases). CDR3 length: 15 amino acids. Trimming took 4 bases from V and 4 from J, leaving 16 bases between them. Per the germline V gene, CDR1 is LGHNA and CDR2 is YSLEER. The CDR3 region is CASSLIQADPYGYTF. The CDR3 coding sequence is TGCGCCAGCAGCCTCATACAGGCCGACCCCTATGGCTACACCTTC.

The chain joins TRBV27 to TRBJ1-1; TRBD1 is a possible D gene (5 bases). The CDR3 is 15 amino acids. Germline loops: CDR1 MNHEY, CDR2 SMNVEV (reference sequence). V gave up 8 bases and J gave up 1 base, with 17 bases separating them. The DNA for the CDR3 is TGTGCCAGCTACAGAGCCCGGGGGGGGAACACTGAAGCTTTCTTT. Encoded protein: CASYRARGGNTEAFF.

The chain joins TRBV9 to TRBJ2-1, with TRBD1 matching over 9 bases. V dropped 4 bases and J dropped 7; count of bases not matched to a gene: 9. CDR1 and CDR2 (germline): SGDLS, YYNGEE. The CDR3 consists of 15 residues. The DNA for the CDR3 is TGTGCCAGCAGCATCCTACAGGGGGCGCAGAATGAGCAGTTCTTC. Protein: CASSILQGAQNEQFF.

This chain links TRBV19 with TRBJ2-3; 7 bases are shared with TRBD2. CDR1 and CDR2 from the germline V gene are LNHDA and SQIVND (reference sequence). CDR3 length: 16 amino acids. V shed 3 bases, J shed 2 bases, and the junction held 8 bases outside the gene matches. CDR3 in DNA: TGTGCCAGTAGTATGGGTTCTAGCGGAAACACAGATACGCAGTATTTT. It codes for CASSMGSSGNTDTQYF.

The rearrangement links TRBV19 to TRBJ1-5; 8 bases are shared with TRBD1. The junction had 7 bases not matched to a gene; V was cut back by 10 bases and J by 5 bases. There are 13 residues in the CDR3. Germline assignment: CDR1 LNHDA and CDR2 SQIVND (reference sequence). CDR3 protein: CATKQGVDQPQHF. In DNA form, the CDR3 reads TGTGCCACCAAACAGGGGGTAGATCAGCCCCAGCATTTT.

The chain recombines TRBV27 with TRBJ2-3; tentative D call: TRBD2 (6 bases). V was shortened by 3 bases and J by 0 bases, with 13 bases between the two germline ends. Germline V gene data show CDR1 as MNHEY and CDR2 as SMNVEV (reference sequence). The CDR3 is 16 residues long. The CDR3: CASSLVGRPSTDTQYF. The CDR3 DNA is TGTGCCAGCAGTTTGGTGGGGAGGCCTAGCACAGATACGCAGTATTTT.

This clone was counted a single time. The chain carries TRBV7-6 and TRBJ1-1; 7 bases line up with TRBD1. Germline assignment: CDR1 SGHVS and CDR2 FNYEAQ. The CDR3 extends over 16 amino acids. The V gene end was trimmed by 3 bases and the J gene end by 7 bases; junction bases not matched to a gene: 14. The CDR3: CASSLTGLIRPREAFF. The CDR3 nucleotides are TGTGCCAGCAGCTTGACAGGGTTAATTCGCCCACGTGAAGCTTTCTTT.

The chain employs TRBV9 and TRBJ2-1; 7 bases fit TRBD2. Germline assignment: CDR1 SGDLS and CDR2 YYNGEE. CDR3 length: 15 residues. V lost 0 bases and J lost 2; bases outside the gene matches: 2. In DNA form, the CDR3 reads TGTGCCAGCAGCGTAGCCGGGACTACCTACAATGAGCAGTTCTTC. The encoded protein is CASSVAGTTYNEQFF. The full variable domain, rest sourced from reference TRBV9 and TRBJ2-1, is DSGVTQTPKHLITATGQRVTLRCSPRSGDLSVYWYQQSLDQGLQFLIQYYNGEERAKGNILERFSAQQFPDLHSELNLSSLELGDSALYFCASSVAGTTYNEQFFGPGTRLTVL.

The V gene is TRBV11-2, the J gene TRBJ2-7; 8 nucleotides match TRBD1. Trimming cost V 1 base and J 0 bases; bases outside gene matches: 8. The CDR3 is 17 residues long. Germline CDR1 and CDR2: SGHAT and FQNNGV. This CDR3 reads CASSLGPRDRSSYEQYF. DNA of the CDR3: TGTGCCAGCAGCTTAGGTCCACGGGACAGGTCCTCCTACGAGCAGTACTTC.

The chain carries TRBV4-2 and TRBJ2-7, with 11 bases identical to TRBD2. The CDR3 is made up of 18 amino acids. The V and J ends lost 4 bases and 4 bases, in that order; junction bases with no gene match: 15. CDR1 LGHNA and CDR2 YNFKEQ come from the germline V gene. CDR3 DNA sequence: TGTGCCAGCAGCCGACTAGCGGGGACCCCGTTTATGTGTTACGAGCAGTACTTC. Translation: CASSRLAGTPFMCYEQYF.

V gene TRBV6-4 combines with J gene TRBJ2-3; D gene uncertain. V lost 6 bases and J 0 bases, leaving 7 bases between the germline ends. In germline, CDR1 is MRHNA, CDR2 SNTAGT. This CDR3 is 13 amino acids long. The chain's CDR3 is CASRKTSTDTQYF. The CDR3 region has the DNA TGTGCCAGCAGGAAGACAAGCACAGATACGCAGTATTTT.

The chain has TRBV28 and TRBJ2-5; the D gene is possibly TRBD2 (5 bases). The CDR3 sequence is 13 residues long. Per germline, CDR1 MDHEN and CDR2 SYDVKM. Trimming shortened V by 5 bases and J by 5 bases, and 12 bases separated the two germline ends. In DNA form, the CDR3 reads TGTGCCAGCAGTGTCGACCCGGGGGAGACCCAGTACTTC. Translating it yields CASSVDPGETQYF.

This clone has a handful of counts. The rearrangement joins TRBV10-3 to TRBJ1-1, with 8 bases identical to TRBD1. CDR1 is ENHRY, CDR2 SYGVKD, per germline. The CDR3 has 18 amino acids. The trim removed 8 bases at V and 3 bases at J, leaving 20 bases unmatched. The CDR3 nucleotides read TGTGCCATCGCCAAGAGGGAGGACAGGGCGGAGGGAGACACTGAAGCTTTCTTT. It is translated as CAIAKREDRAEGDTEAFF.

This clone was found a few times. The J gene is TRBJ1-1, the V gene TRBV18; a weak D match, TRBD1 (5 bases). Trimming left V 5 bases short and J 1 base short, with 11 bases between. Germline values: CDR1 KGHSH, CDR2 LQKENI. There are 14 residues in the CDR3. The CDR3 loop is CASSSLQGNTEAFF. The CDR3, as DNA: TGTGCCAGCTCATCCCTTCAGGGGAACACTGAAGCTTTCTTT.

V and J are TRBV10-3 and TRBJ2-5; 9 bases are shared with TRBD2. J gave up 4 bases and V 0 bases, and 12 bases lay outside the gene matches. Germline V CDR1 and CDR2: ENHRY, SYGVKD. The CDR3 contains 18 residues. In DNA form, the CDR3 reads TGTGCCATCAGTGAGTCGAAGATCTGTCTAGCGGGGAGAGAGACCCAGTACTTC. Its protein product is CAISESKICLAGRETQYF.